Detailed here is one T cell receptor beta chain. TCRdb's copy holds only in-frame clones and misses some; the assay was immunoSEQ multiplex PCR. This sample's table has fewer than 250,000 clones. These data belong to a study of control samples from healthy donors and cancer patients. Sequencing input: blood. The receptor's source is a young woman in good health.

The CDR3 is CASSAWDGPYGYTF. The CDR3, as DNA: TGTGCCAGCAGCGCCTGGGACGGCCCCTATGGCTACACCTTC. The rearrangement uses TRBV9 and TRBJ1-2; D possibly corresponds to TRBD1 (5 bases). Per the germline V gene, CDR1 is SGDLS and CDR2 is YYNGEE. This CDR3 contains 14 residues. Trimming cost V 3 bases and J 4 bases, with 13 bases left between them.